This T cell receptor (beta chain) was captured by sequencing in a study of human versus mouse CDR3 diversity and MHC coevolution. Points from the study as a whole: Among all groups, most of the three human donors showed least clonal inequality.

Sorting isolated naive CD4 T cells lacking CD45RO and expressing CD62L. Sequenced by immunoSEQ multiplex PCR; TCRdb stores in-frame clones only, minus some. The sample consists of about 73,000 clones, around 90% of them appearing once. There are a few counts of this clone. Its antigen remains unidentified. The clonotype originates from a person between 25 and 69 years old in good health. The sequencing sample was made of naive CD4+ T cells from blood. Regarding subset: CD45RO-negative CD62L-positive naive CD4 T cells.

Written as DNA, the CDR3 is TGTGCCGGTAAACAGGGAGGGGATGAAAAACTGTTTTTT. This gives the protein CAGKQGGDEKLFF. The V call is TRBV28, the J call TRBJ1-4; possibly TRBD1 for D (6 bases). Deletions cut 11 bases from V and 6 bases from J, with 16 bases between. From germline, CDR1 is MDHEN and CDR2 SYDVKM. CDR3 length: 13 residues.